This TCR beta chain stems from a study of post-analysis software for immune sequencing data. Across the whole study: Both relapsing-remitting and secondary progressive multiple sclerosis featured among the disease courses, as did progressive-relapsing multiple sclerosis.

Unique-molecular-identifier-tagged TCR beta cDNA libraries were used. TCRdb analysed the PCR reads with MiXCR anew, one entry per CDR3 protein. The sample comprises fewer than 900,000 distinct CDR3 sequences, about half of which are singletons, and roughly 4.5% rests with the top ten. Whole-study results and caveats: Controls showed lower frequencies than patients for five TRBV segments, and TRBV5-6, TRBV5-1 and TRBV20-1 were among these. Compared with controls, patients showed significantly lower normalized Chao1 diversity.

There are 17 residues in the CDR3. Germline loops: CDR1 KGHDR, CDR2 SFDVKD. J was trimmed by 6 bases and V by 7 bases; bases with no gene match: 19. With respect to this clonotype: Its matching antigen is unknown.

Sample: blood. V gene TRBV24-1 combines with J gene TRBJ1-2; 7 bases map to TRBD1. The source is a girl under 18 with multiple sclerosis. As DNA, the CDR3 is TGTGCCACCAGAAATCAAACACTTACAGGGGCCCGTCATGGCTACACCTTC. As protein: CATRNQTLTGARHGYTF.